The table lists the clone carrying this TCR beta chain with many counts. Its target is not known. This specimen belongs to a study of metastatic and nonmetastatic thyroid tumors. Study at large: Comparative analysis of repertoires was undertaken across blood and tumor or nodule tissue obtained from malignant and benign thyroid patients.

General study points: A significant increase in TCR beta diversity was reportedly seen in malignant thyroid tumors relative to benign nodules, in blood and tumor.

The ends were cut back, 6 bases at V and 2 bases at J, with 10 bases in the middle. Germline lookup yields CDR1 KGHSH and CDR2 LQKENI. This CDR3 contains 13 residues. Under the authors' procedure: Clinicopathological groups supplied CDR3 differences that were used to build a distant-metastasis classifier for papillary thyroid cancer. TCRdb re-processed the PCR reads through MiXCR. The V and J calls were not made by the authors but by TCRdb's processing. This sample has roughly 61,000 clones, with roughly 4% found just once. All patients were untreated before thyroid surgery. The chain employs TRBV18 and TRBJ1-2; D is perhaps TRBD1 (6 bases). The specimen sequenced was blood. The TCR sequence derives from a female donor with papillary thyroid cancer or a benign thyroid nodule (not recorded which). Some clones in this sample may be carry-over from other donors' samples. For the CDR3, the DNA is TGTGCCAGCTCCCTTGGACAGAACTATGGCTACACCTTC. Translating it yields CASSLGQNYGYTF.